The 22 T cell receptor beta chains in this list originate from one sample, sequenced in a study of OX40 agonist ivuxolimab in advanced cancers. TCRdb's copy holds only in-frame clones and misses some; the assay was immunoSEQ multiplex PCR. The table records about 84,000 clones, about 94% of them present only once. The input for sequencing was CD4+ or CD8+ T cells sorted from blood, taken in a trial of the OX40 agonist ivuxolimab. The source is an adult with an advanced solid tumor such as melanoma, head and neck, liver or kidney cancer.

The chain joins TRBV19 to TRBJ1-4, with TRBD1 as a possible D gene (6 bases). This CDR3 has 15 residues. Per germline, CDR1 LNHDA and CDR2 SQIVND (reference sequence). Trimming pared 5 bases from V and 7 bases from J, leaving 17 bases between. CDR3 sequence: CASSAGTYLGEKLFF. Here the CDR3 DNA reads TGTGCCAGTAGTGCCGGGACATATCTTGGTGAAAAACTGTTTTTT.

The chain has TRBV6-1 and TRBJ2-7, with no clear D. This CDR3 has 15 residues. V was shortened by 6 bases and J by 1 base, with 16 bases between the two germline ends. Per the germline V gene, CDR1 is MNHNS and CDR2 is SASEGT. CDR3 amino acids: CASSDGRFPSYEQYF. CDR3 DNA sequence: TGTGCCAGCAGCGACGGCAGGTTTCCTTCCTACGAGCAGTACTTC.

Only one count was recorded for this clone. The chain combines TRBV4-3 with TRBJ2-5, with D possibly being TRBD2 (7 bases). V lost 4 bases and J lost 5, with 23 bases in between. The CDR3 has 17 residues. Germline V CDR1 and CDR2: LGHNA, YSLEER. The CDR3 spells CASSPGGIQGRGETQYF. CDR3 bases: TGCGCCAGCAGCCCCGGGGGGATACAGGGTCGTGGTGAGACCCAGTACTTC.

J is TRBJ2-3 and V is TRBV12-5; TRBD2 might be the D (6 bases). Trimming shortened V by 6 bases and J by 3 bases, and 13 bases separated the two germline ends. The CDR3 is 14 amino acids. CDR1 is LGHNT and CDR2 is FRNRAP in the germline V gene. The CDR3 here is CASGPGLPTDTQYF. For the CDR3, the DNA is TGTGCTAGTGGACCGGGACTTCCAACAGATACGCAGTATTTT.

The V call is TRBV29-1, the J call TRBJ2-7; no reliable D call. This CDR3 has 12 residues. Germline lookup yields CDR1 SQVTM and CDR2 ANQGSEA. Deletions cut 1 base from V and 4 bases from J, with 8 bases between. The CDR3 region is CSVEVSQYEQYF. CDR3 DNA sequence: TGCAGCGTTGAAGTCTCCCAGTACGAGCAGTACTTC.

CDR3 DNA: TGTGCCAGCAGCTTTTCCCAGGGTGAGGCTTTCTTT. Translation: CASSFSQGEAFF. The rearrangement links TRBV7-3 to TRBJ1-1; tentatively, D is TRBD1 (5 bases). V was trimmed by 3 bases and J by 11 bases, leaving 13 bases between them. Germline CDR1 reads SGHTA; CDR2 reads FQGTGA. The CDR3 loop spans 12 amino acids.

The chain combines TRBV21-1 with TRBJ1-1. TRBV21-1 is assigned pseudogene status. This CDR3 has 16 amino acids. CDR3 sequence (DNA): TGTGCCAGCAGCAAAGAACTGATTCCGTCGTCCGGTGAAGCTTTCTTT. Translating gives CASSKELIPSSGEAFF.

The rearrangement joins TRBV28 to TRBJ1-1; D is unclear. Trimming left V 2 bases short and J 4 bases short, with 5 bases between. Germline loops: CDR1 MDHEN, CDR2 SYDVKM. The CDR3 runs 12 residues. DNA of the CDR3: TGTGCCAGCAGTTTACCTGGCACTGAAGCTTTCTTT. The encoded protein is CASSLPGTEAFF. The variable domain in full, with the rest retrieved from reference TRBV28 and TRBJ1-1, is DVKVTQSSRYLVKRTGEKVFLECVQDMDHENMFWYRQDPGLGLRLIYFSYDVKMKEKGDIPEGYSVSREKKERFSLILESASTNQTSMYLCASSLPGTEAFFGQGTRLTVV.

The count of this clone is one. The chain recombines TRBV2 with TRBJ2-7, with 8 bases matching TRBD2. CDR1 and CDR2 (germline): SNHLY, FYNNEI. This CDR3 has 13 residues. J gave up 5 bases and V 7 bases, and 7 bases lay outside the gene matches. The CDR3 here is CASNQREPHEQYF. DNA for the CDR3: TGTGCCAGCAATCAGCGGGAGCCCCACGAGCAGTACTTC.

The chain has TRBV5-1 and TRBJ2-2; 7 nucleotides match TRBD2. Unmatched junction bases numbered 9, after V lost 0 bases and J lost 7 bases. Germline CDR1 reads SGHRS; CDR2 reads YFSETQ. This CDR3 has 16 amino acids. CDR3 bases: TGCGCCAGCAGCTTGGCCATTGCGGGAGCAGGCGGGGAGCTGTTTTTT. Translating it yields CASSLAIAGAGGELFF.

The J gene is TRBJ2-1, the V gene TRBV11-2; D unresolved. This CDR3 contains 15 residues. Per germline, CDR1 SGHAT and CDR2 FQNNGV. Trimming cost V 5 bases and J 8 bases, with 19 bases left between them. The DNA of the CDR3 is TGTGCCAGCAGCCAAGAATTAGGGAACTTGCATGAGCAGTTCTTC. Translation gives CASSQELGNLHEQFF.

The genes are TRBV5-6 and TRBJ2-7, with 8 bases identical to TRBD1. Germline CDR1 SGHDT, CDR2 YYEEEE. The V and J ends lost 5 bases and 3 bases, in that order; junction bases with no gene match: 7. CDR3 length equals 14 residues. CDR3 nucleotides: TGTGCCAGCAGTTTACGGGACAGGTACTACGAGCAGTACTTC. It translates to CASSLRDRYYEQYF.

This rearrangement joins TRBV7-8 to TRBJ2-5, with 9 bases fitting TRBD1. V lost 5 bases, J lost 4 bases, and 14 bases stayed unmatched. Germline V gene lookup returns CDR1 SGHVS and CDR2 FQNEAQ. CDR3 length equals 17 residues. The CDR3 here is CASSQKPGQGGVETQYF. In nucleotides, the CDR3 is TGTGCCAGCAGCCAAAAGCCGGGACAGGGTGGGGTAGAGACCCAGTACTTC.

This clone appeared a few times. The gene calls are TRBV27 and TRBJ1-1, with D possibly being TRBD1 (6 bases). Germline assignment: CDR1 MNHEY and CDR2 SMNVEV (reference sequence). The V and J ends lost 2 bases and 6 bases respectively, with 10 bases between them. This CDR3 is built from 13 residues. The CDR3 loop reads CASSLGQGPEAFF. CDR3 nucleotides: TGTGCCAGCAGTTTAGGGCAGGGGCCTGAAGCTTTCTTT.

The gene calls are TRBV5-1 and TRBJ2-7; D may be TRBD1 or TRBD2 (6 bases each). Trimming removed 2 bases at V and 0 bases at J, with 12 bases between. Germline CDR1 reads SGHRS; CDR2 reads YFSETQ. The CDR3 loop spans 15 amino acids. The CDR3 spells CASSFTGASSYEQYF. CDR3 coding DNA: TGCGCCAGCAGCTTCACGGGGGCCAGCTCCTACGAGCAGTACTTC.

V usage is TRBV6-1 and J usage is TRBJ2-3; D not resolved. The CDR3 is made up of 15 amino acids. V shed 0 bases and J shed 2 bases, with 9 bases lying between them. Germline CDR1 is MNHNS and CDR2 is SASEGT. The CDR3 coding sequence is TGTGCCAGCAGTGAAGCCCGGCGGTACACAGATACGCAGTATTTT. Amino acid sequence: CASSEARRYTDTQYF.

The CDR3: CSVEAGGGLTGELFF. CDR3 nucleotide sequence: TGCAGCGTTGAAGCGGGGGGCGGTCTAACCGGGGAGCTGTTTTTT. V usage is TRBV29-1 and J usage is TRBJ2-2; the D gene is possibly TRBD2 (7 bases). This CDR3 is 15 amino acids long. Trimming took off 1 base at V and 5 bases at J, with 14 bases between the two ends. Germline values: CDR1 SQVTM, CDR2 ANQGSEA.

The chain is built from TRBV21-1 and TRBJ1-3. TRBV21-1 is labeled a pseudogene. The CDR3 consists of 12 residues. The CDR3 DNA sequence: TGTGCCAGCAGGGTACCTGGAAACACCATATATTTT. It translates to CASRVPGNTIYF.

This sequence joins TRBV7-9 and TRBJ2-7; the D is unclear. CDR3 length equals 12 residues. Germline V gene sequence: CDR1 SEHNR, CDR2 FQNEAQ (reference sequence). Trimming took off 2 bases at V and 5 bases at J, with 7 bases between the two ends. DNA for the CDR3: TGTGCCAGCAGCTTAATAATGCACGAGCAGTACTTC. It is translated as CASSLIMHEQYF.

The gene calls are TRBV6-6 and TRBJ1-1; the match to TRBD1 covers 10 bases. The CDR3 runs to 14 residues. Germline V lookup: CDR1 MNHNY, CDR2 SVGAGI (reference sequence). Trimming removed 4 bases from V and 1 base from J; junction bases left unmatched: 0. In nucleotides, the CDR3 is TGTGCCAGCAGTTGGACAGGGGGGAACACTGAAGCTTTCTTT. It is translated as CASSWTGGNTEAFF.

As to this clone: The same CDR3 also results from other DNA sequences found in this sample. The V gene is TRBV6-5, the J gene TRBJ1-1; D is possibly TRBD1 (5 bases). Trimming cost V 0 bases and J 4 bases, with 6 bases left between them. The CDR3 length is 13 residues. Germline-derived CDR1 and CDR2 are MNHEY and SVGAGI. CDR3 DNA: TGTGCCAGCAGTTACTCGGGGGGCACTGAAGCTTTCTTT. Translated, it gives CASSYSGGTEAFF.

The chain couples TRBV4-3 to TRBJ2-1; 9 positions agree with TRBD2. Unmatched junction bases numbered 11, after V lost 0 bases and J lost 8 bases. Looked up from germline, CDR1 is LGHNA and CDR2 is YSLEER. The CDR3 is made up of 17 amino acids. CDR3 sequence reads: CASSQEAGSGRIYEQFF. The CDR3 region has the DNA TGCGCCAGCAGCCAAGAAGCGGGTAGCGGGAGAATCTATGAGCAGTTCTTC.